This is a list of T cell receptor beta chains from one sample in a study of T-cell memory formation after mild COVID-19. One entry per CDR3 protein results from TCRdb running MiXCR on the 5' RACE reads. The data contain about 260,000 distinct CDR3 sequences, around 15% of them singletons. Sequenced input: PBMCs or a T cell subset sorted from them (not recorded which). The source of these receptors is a man between 18 and 35 years old who had mild COVID-19 (a few samples of this study predate the infection). Cell type and time point are not known. Each CDR3 is given with its conserved first and last residue. A D gene is named only where the DNA matches it firmly. A row's size may be missing; if present it is once, few, many or a size class.

d_call j_call v_call clone_size cdr3_aa cdr3_nt
- TRBJ1-1 TRBV7-9 few CASSLSQSNTEAFF TGTGCCAGCAGCTTATCACAGTCCAACACTGAAGCTTTCTTT
TRBD1 TRBJ1-2 TRBV7-9 few CASRGQEIYGYTF TGTGCCAGCAGAGGACAGGAGATCTATGGCTACACCTTC
TRBD1 TRBJ1-2 TRBV7-2 - CASSLVGQGYGYTF TGTGCCAGCAGCTTAGTAGGACAGGGATATGGCTACACCTTC
- TRBJ2-2 TRBV2 many CASSGSQTGELFF TGTGCCAGCAGCGGCAGTCAAACCGGGGAGCTGTTTTTT
- TRBJ1-2 TRBV20-1 - CSARSPDEYGYTF TGCAGTGCTAGATCGCCAGATGAGTATGGCTACACCTTC
- TRBJ2-5 TRBV28 many CASGIRTYQETQYF TGTGCCAGCGGTATCCGGACATACCAAGAGACCCAGTACTTC
TRBD2 TRBJ2-1 TRBV4-2 few CASSRGTSEYNEQFF TGTGCCAGCAGCCGCGGGACTAGCGAGTACAATGAGCAGTTCTTC
- TRBJ1-3 TRBV29-1 - CSVASGNTIYF TGCAGCGTCGCCTCTGGAAACACCATATATTTT
- TRBJ1-1 TRBV5-6 few CASSPLGGWAFF TGTGCCAGCAGCCCATTGGGAGGATGGGCTTTCTTT
TRBD1 TRBJ1-1 TRBV27 - CASSPLRGTEAFF TGTGCCAGCAGTCCCCTCAGGGGGACTGAAGCTTTCTTT
- TRBJ1-5 TRBV12-3/TRBV12-4 - CASSFLGADQPQHF TGTGCCAGCAGTTTTTTGGGGGCGGATCAGCCCCAGCATTTT
- TRBJ2-7 TRBV11-2 few CASSWGAPYEQYF TGTGCCAGCAGCTGGGGGGCCCCCTACGAGCAGTACTTC
- TRBJ1-1 TRBV6-6 few CASSYPGLMNTEAFF TGTGCCAGCAGTTATCCCGGCCTAATGAACACTGAAGCTTTCTTT
- TRBJ2-7 TRBV20-1 few CSAYDRNEQYF TGCAGTGCCTACGACAGGAACGAGCAGTACTTC
- TRBJ2-5 TRBV7-9 - CASSLAVGSLETQYF TGTGCCAGCAGCTTAGCGGTTGGGAGCCTGGAGACCCAGTACTTC
TRBD2 TRBJ2-2 TRBV27 few CASRAIGRDTGELFF TGTGCCAGCAGGGCGATCGGGAGGGACACCGGGGAGCTGTTTTTT
TRBD2 TRBJ2-1 TRBV5-1 many CASRPPVSGGSSYNEQFF TGCGCCAGCAGGCCCCCCGTTAGCGGGGGAAGCTCCTACAATGAGCAGTTCTTC
- TRBJ1-5 TRBV3-1 - CASSQELGQPQHF TGTGCCAGCAGCCAAGAGTTGGGGCAGCCCCAGCATTTT
- TRBJ2-2 TRBV7-2 many CASSLAGNTGELFF TGTGCCAGCAGCTTAGCTGGGAACACCGGGGAGCTGTTTTTT
TRBD2 TRBJ2-1 TRBV6-6 few CASSPGGQNEQFF TGTGCCAGCAGCCCGGGGGGGCAAAATGAGCAGTTCTTC
- TRBJ1-1 TRBV10-2 - CASSASATEAFF TGCGCCAGCAGTGCGTCTGCCACTGAAGCTTTCTTT
- TRBJ1-5 TRBV19 few CASREGDRDQPQHF TGTGCCAGTAGGGAGGGGGACCGAGATCAGCCCCAGCATTTT
- TRBJ1-1 TRBV14 many CASSHVTGLSEAFF TGTGCCAGCAGCCACGTAACAGGGCTATCTGAAGCTTTCTTT
TRBD2 TRBJ2-7 TRBV11-2 - CASSRLAGEQYF TGTGCCAGCAGCCGACTAGCCGGCGAGCAGTACTTC